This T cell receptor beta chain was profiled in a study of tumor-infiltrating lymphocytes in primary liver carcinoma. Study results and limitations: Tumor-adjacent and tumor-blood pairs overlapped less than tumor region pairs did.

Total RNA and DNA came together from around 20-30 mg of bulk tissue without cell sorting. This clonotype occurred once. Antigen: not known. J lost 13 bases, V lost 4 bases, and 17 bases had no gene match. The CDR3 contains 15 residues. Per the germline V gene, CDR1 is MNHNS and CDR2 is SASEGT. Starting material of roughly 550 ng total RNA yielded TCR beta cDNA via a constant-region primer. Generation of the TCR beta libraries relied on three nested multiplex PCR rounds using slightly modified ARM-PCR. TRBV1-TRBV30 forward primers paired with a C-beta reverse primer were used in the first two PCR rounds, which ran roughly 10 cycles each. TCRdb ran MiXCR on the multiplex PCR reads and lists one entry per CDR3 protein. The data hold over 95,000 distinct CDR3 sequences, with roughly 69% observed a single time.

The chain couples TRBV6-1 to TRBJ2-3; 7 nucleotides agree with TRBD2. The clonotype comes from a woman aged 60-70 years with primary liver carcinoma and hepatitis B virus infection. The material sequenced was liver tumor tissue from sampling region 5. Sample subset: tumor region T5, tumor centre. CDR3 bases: TGTGCCAGCAGTGTAGGGGCGGGAGTGGCAGATACTAAGTATTTT. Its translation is CASSVGAGVADTKYF.